This T cell receptor beta chain appears in the sequencing data of a study of control samples from healthy donors and cancer patients. Libraries were prepared by immunoSEQ multiplex PCR; TCRdb keeps only in-frame clonotypes and omits some of them. The sample comprises about 170,000 clones, more than 85% of which are singletons, and roughly 2% rests with the top ten. Germline values: CDR1 LNHDA, CDR2 SQIVND (reference sequence). The CDR3 consists of 15 residues. Trimming took off 4 bases at V and 5 bases at J, with 17 bases between the two ends. This clone was recorded only once. This TCR derives from a woman aged 40 to 50 in good health. The V gene is TRBV19, the J gene TRBJ2-5, with a possible D match to TRBD1 (6 bases). The sample was blood. The CDR3 protein is CASSRRWTASETQYF. For the CDR3, the DNA is TGTGCCAGTAGTAGGCGTTGGACAGCCTCCGAGACCCAGTACTTC.